These 7 T cell receptor beta chains were sequenced from one sample in a study of shared clonotypes between healthy human individuals. Assay used: immunoSEQ multiplex PCR; TCRdb lists only in-frame clones, some missing. The sample has fewer than 400,000 clones; 74% are singletons. Sequencing was done on a sample of memory CD4+ T cells sorted from blood. Noted subset: CD45RA-negative fraction. Source of these receptors: a man aged 30 to 45 in good health.

The chain combines TRBV28 with TRBJ2-5, with 7 positions matching TRBD1. The V gene's germline CDR1 is MDHEN and CDR2 SYDVKM. The CDR3 is made up of 17 amino acids. J lost 4 bases, V lost 6 bases, and 17 bases had no gene match. CDR3 protein: CASRIGWGKGAGETQYF. CDR3 nucleotides: TGTGCCAGCAGAATAGGGTGGGGGAAGGGGGCGGGAGAGACCCAGTACTTC.

J is TRBJ2-3 and V is TRBV18, with D maybe TRBD2 (5 bases). Trimming removed 1 base at V and 4 bases at J, with 18 bases between. There are 17 residues in the CDR3. Germline lookup yields CDR1 KGHSH and CDR2 LQKENI. The CDR3 coding sequence is TGTGCCAGCTCACCACTATTTTTTGGAGGAAGGCCAGATACGCAGTATTTT. Its protein product is CASSPLFFGGRPDTQYF.

This clone has ten or more counts. The V and J genes are TRBV20-1 and TRBJ1-2; no reliable D call. Germline CDR1 DFQATT, CDR2 SNEGSKA (reference sequence). The CDR3 is made up of 11 amino acids. Trimming took 6 bases from V and 8 from J, leaving 13 bases between them. For the CDR3, the DNA is TGCAGTGCAAAGTCAGCGCCGGGCTACACCTTC. This translates into CSAKSAPGYTF.

V and J are TRBV27 and TRBJ2-7; D might be TRBD1 or TRBD2, each matching 6 bases. This CDR3 is built from 13 residues. Germline V gene data show CDR1 as MNHEY and CDR2 as SMNVEV (reference sequence). V lost 8 bases and J lost 2, with 13 bases in between. The DNA of the CDR3 is TGTGCCAGCTGTAGTAGGGGGGCCTACGAGCAGTACTTC. This translates into CASCSRGAYEQYF.

On this clone: This could be a read error, since a much larger clone is one nucleotide away. The V and J genes are TRBV5-1 and TRBJ1-3; 8 bases are a match to TRBD1. The CDR3 covers 16 residues. CDR1 and CDR2 (germline): SGHRS, YFSETQ. Trimming took 7 bases from V and 3 from J; bases not matched to a gene: 12. DNA for the CDR3: TGCGCCAGCGGCCCCGGACAGGGAGTAATTGGAAACACCATATATTTT. Translation gives CASGPGQGVIGNTIYF.

The rearrangement uses TRBV11-2 and TRBJ2-7; 9 positions agree with TRBD1. Trimming took 2 bases from V and 4 from J; bases not matched to a gene: 3. CDR3 length: 14 amino acids. Germline V gene data show CDR1 as SGHAT and CDR2 as FQNNGV. As DNA, the CDR3 is TGTGCCAGCAGCTTACGACAGGGGGGGTACGAGCAGTACTTC. The encoded protein is CASSLRQGGYEQYF. Combining the CDR3 with reference TRBV11-2 and TRBJ2-7 gives the whole variable domain EAGVAQSPRYKIIEKRQSVAFWCNPISGHATLYWYQQILGQGPKLLIQFQNNGVVDDSQLPKDRFSAERLKGVDSTLKIQPAKLEDSAVYLCASSLRQGGYEQYFGPGTRLTVT.

The chain recombines TRBV29-1 with TRBJ2-3; possible D gene TRBD2, 6 bases. The germline V gene encodes CDR1 SQVTM and CDR2 ANQGSEA. The CDR3 is 17 amino acids. V lost 2 bases and J lost 1, with 19 bases in between. CDR3: CSVEYLVAAAGTDTQYF. CDR3 coding DNA: TGCAGCGTTGAATATCTCGTAGCGGCGGCGGGCACAGATACGCAGTATTTT.